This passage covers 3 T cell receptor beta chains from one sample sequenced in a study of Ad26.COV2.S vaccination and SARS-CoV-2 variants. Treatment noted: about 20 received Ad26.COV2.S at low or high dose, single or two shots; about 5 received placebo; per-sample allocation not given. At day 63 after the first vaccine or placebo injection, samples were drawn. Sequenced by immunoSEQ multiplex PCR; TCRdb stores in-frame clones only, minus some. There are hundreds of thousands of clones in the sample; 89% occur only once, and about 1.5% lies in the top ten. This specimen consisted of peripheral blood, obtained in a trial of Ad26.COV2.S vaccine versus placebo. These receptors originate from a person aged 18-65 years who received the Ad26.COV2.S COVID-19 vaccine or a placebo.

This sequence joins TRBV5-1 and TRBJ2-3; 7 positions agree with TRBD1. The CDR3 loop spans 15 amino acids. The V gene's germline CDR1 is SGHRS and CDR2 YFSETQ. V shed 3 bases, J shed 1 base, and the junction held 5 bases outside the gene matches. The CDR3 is CASSSQGGRTDTQYF. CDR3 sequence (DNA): TGCGCCAGCAGCTCCCAAGGGGGCCGCACAGATACGCAGTATTTT.

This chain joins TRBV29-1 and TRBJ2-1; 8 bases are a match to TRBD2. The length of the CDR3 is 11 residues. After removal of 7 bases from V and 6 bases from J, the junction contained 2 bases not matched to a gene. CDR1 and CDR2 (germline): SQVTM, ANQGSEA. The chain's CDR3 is CSGTSTNEQFF. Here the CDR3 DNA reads TGCAGCGGGACTAGCACCAATGAGCAGTTCTTC.

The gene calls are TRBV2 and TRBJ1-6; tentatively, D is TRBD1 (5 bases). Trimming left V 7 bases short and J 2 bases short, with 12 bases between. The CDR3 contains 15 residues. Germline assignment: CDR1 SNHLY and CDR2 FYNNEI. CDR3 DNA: TGTGCCAGCATAGGGGCTTACCCCTATAATTCACCCCTCCACTTT. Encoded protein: CASIGAYPYNSPLHF.